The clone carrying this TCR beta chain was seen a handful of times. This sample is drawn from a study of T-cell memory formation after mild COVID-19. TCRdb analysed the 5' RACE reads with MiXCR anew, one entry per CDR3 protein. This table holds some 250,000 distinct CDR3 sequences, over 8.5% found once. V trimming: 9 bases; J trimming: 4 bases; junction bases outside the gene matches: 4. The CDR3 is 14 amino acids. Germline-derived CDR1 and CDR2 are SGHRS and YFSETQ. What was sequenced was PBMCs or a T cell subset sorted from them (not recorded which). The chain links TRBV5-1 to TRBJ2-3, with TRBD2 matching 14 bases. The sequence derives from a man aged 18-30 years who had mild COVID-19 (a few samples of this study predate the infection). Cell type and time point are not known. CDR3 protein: CATSTSGGADTQYF. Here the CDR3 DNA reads TGCGCCACCTCGACTAGCGGGGGGGCAGATACGCAGTATTTT.